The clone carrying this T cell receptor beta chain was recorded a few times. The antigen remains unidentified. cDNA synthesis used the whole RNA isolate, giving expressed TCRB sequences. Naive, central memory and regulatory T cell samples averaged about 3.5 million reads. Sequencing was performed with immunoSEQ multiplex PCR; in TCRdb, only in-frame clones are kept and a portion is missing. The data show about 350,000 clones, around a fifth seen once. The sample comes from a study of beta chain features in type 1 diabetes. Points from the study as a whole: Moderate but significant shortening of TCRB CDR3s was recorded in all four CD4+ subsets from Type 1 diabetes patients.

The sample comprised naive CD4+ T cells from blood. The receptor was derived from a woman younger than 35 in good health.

The CDR3 is CASSWGGLQETQYF. CDR3 DNA: TGTGCCAGCAGCTGGGGCGGCCTACAAGAGACCCAGTACTTC. V gene TRBV11-2 combines with J gene TRBJ2-5, with D possibly being TRBD1 (5 bases). Trimming took off 4 bases at V and 2 bases at J, with 11 bases between the two ends. CDR1 and CDR2 from the germline V gene are SGHAT and FQNNGV. The CDR3 has 14 amino acids.